One and the same sample provided the 5 T cell receptor beta chains below, sequenced in a study of CD8+CD57+ T cells in acquired aplastic anemia. The template for TCR beta VDJ and CDR3 sequence profiling was genomic DNA. TCRdb re-analysed the reads in MiXCR, keeping a single row per CDR3 protein. The table lists about 120,000 distinct CDR3 sequences, almost 40% of them singletons. Patients who underwent sequencing had shown CD8+CD57+ cell expansion by flow cytometry. Sequencing used sorted CD4+, CD8+, or CD8+CD57+ T cells (not recorded which) from PBMCs. The origin of the receptors is a human donor with aplastic anemia.

This clonotype was recorded at least ten times. The CDR3 loop reads CASSYTPTGGVDEQYF. In DNA form, the CDR3 reads TGTGCCAGCAGTTACACCCCGACAGGGGGCGTGGACGAGCAGTACTTC. V is TRBV6-5 and J is TRBJ2-7, with 10 bases lining up with TRBD1. Losses at the gene ends were 2 bases for V and 5 bases for J; bases not matched to a gene: 9. This CDR3 has 16 amino acids. Germline V gene data show CDR1 as MNHEY and CDR2 as SVGAGI.

This clonotype was picked up a small number of times. V gene TRBV4-2 combines with J gene TRBJ1-5; 8 bases are shared with TRBD1. The CDR3 is 17 residues long. The V and J ends lost 0 bases and 3 bases, in that order; junction bases with no gene match: 7. The germline V gene has CDR1 LGHNA and CDR2 YNFKEQ. CDR3 coding DNA: TGTGCCAGCAGCCAAGACATAGGACAGGGCCCCAATCAGCCCCAGCATTTT. It encodes CASSQDIGQGPNQPQHF.

The chain combines TRBV4-1 with TRBJ2-3; D assignment may be TRBD1 or TRBD2 (5 bases each). This CDR3 spans 20 amino acids. The ends were cut back, 4 bases at V and 0 bases at J, with 26 bases in the middle. Germline lookup yields CDR1 MGHRA and CDR2 YSYEKL. The CDR3 sequence is CASSPPRARRGALSTDTQYF. The CDR3 nucleotides read TGCGCCAGCAGCCCCCCTAGGGCCAGAAGAGGGGCCCTTAGCACAGATACGCAGTATTTT.

V usage is TRBV19 and J usage is TRBJ2-1; D may be TRBD1 or TRBD2 (7 bases each). V lost 7 bases to trimming and J lost 10 bases, with 23 bases between them. The CDR3 is 15 amino acids. CDR1 LNHDA and CDR2 SQIVND come from the germline V gene (reference sequence). This CDR3 reads CASTPSMGGGLEQFF. CDR3 coding DNA: TGTGCCAGTACCCCCTCGATGGGAGGGGGCCTCGAGCAGTTCTTC.

The V gene is TRBV29-1, the J gene TRBJ1-1; D is unclear. This CDR3 spans 10 amino acids. The germline V gene has CDR1 SQVTM and CDR2 ANQGSEA. Trimming took off 5 bases at V and 3 bases at J, with 4 bases between the two ends. The CDR3 nucleotides are TGCAGCGTTAGGGACACTGAAGCTTTCTTT. The encoded protein is CSVRDTEAFF.